This TCR beta chain was retrieved from a study of T cells in women clearing cervical HPV infection (dated by TCRdb to between 2018 and 2020). Concerning the study at large: The cases were 20 to 25 women with histologically confirmed HPV16-related CIN3 or worse, and 2 of these cases were invasive cancers. The controls were 25 women whose single incident HPV16 infection cleared within 12 months with no development of precancer or cancer. Blood from cases was collected at the visit at which the lesion was first identified, whereas blood from controls was collected once infection was no longer detected. For cases, a median interval of approximately 150 days, with an interquartile range of about 80 to 200 days, was observed between lesion detection and blood sampling. Since only a few of the women had HLA typing available, the possibility that HLA type was acting as a confounder could not be ruled out. The exploratory proof-of-principle case-control study was nested within the Guanacaste HPV Natural History Study in Costa Rica and compared TCR repertoires across cervical HPV16 outcomes. Cases and controls were matched on year of sample collection and on age within five years. Cases had a median age of about 34 years and controls had a median age of about 37, with no significant differences in baseline characteristics. The parent cohort enrolled roughly 9,400 women aged 18 or older in Guanacaste, Costa Rica, in about 1993 to 1994 and followed the women for seven years. As quality controls, five blinded duplicates were added to each group, bringing the total to roughly 60 samples made up of around 50 participants and about ten replicates.

The immunoSEQ assay used multiplex PCR to amplify TCR beta CDR3 regions from an average of around 1,200 ng of genomic DNA per sample. To correct primer bias, the assay used a complete synthetic TCR repertoire to set an amplification baseline. The amplicons were sequenced on the Illumina platform. As for how the authors treated the data: Sequences were error-corrected by clustering with frequency ratios and a modified nearest-neighbor algorithm and were then analyzed in the immunoSEQ Analyzer with IMGT gene definitions. At each rarefaction depth, TCR richness and evenness were averaged across 20 rarefaction repeats, and samples with fewer sequences than that depth were excluded. Relative abundances of V, D and J genes were compared between groups using Wilcoxon rank sum tests, with FDR correction applied. In the blinded duplicates, the intraclass correlation was around 96% for TCR richness and averaged 76.4% across 60 to 70 gene segments. The table comes from immuneACCESS by way of TCRdb, which keeps in-frame sequences with V and J called. Part of the clones is missing from these tables; in studies checked, under half for an unresolved V gene and the rest for unknown reasons. That table furnishes V, J and clone size, whereas the DNA furnished D and trimming. This sample's table carries roughly 30,000 clones. The ten most abundant clones make up around 8% of the sample.

The paper's findings and limits, for the study overall: The cross-sectional design could not show whether the associations came before the infection or were a result of it, and neither effector/memory subsets nor HPV-specific T cells were isolated. T-cell numbers per sample were unknown, so richness differences could reflect varying T-cell content rather than repertoire biology. Significantly higher TCR repertoire richness was observed in CIN3+ cases than in controls across sequencing depths, whereas no difference in evenness was found. Cases were distinguished from controls with an estimated AUC of approximately 0.83 by random forest classifiers combining richness and V gene abundances.

Every participant had a single incident cervical HPV16 infection, and women with prevalent HPV16 infections were excluded. Cervical HPV DNA was detected by MY09/MY11 PCR, and genotyping was performed by dot-blot hybridization. Around 16 mL of heparinized blood were centrifuged, and the buffy coat was aliquoted, frozen at -30°C, then stored at -80°C. Genomic DNA was extracted from buffy coat specimens using QIAGEN kits. On this clone: Its antigen is currently not known.

The sequenced sample was blood buffy coat. This clonotype was obtained from a woman between 18 and 75 years old with a cervical HPV16 infection that either progressed to CIN3+ or cleared (not recorded which).

The CDR3 in this case is CSATSGSYGYTF. The CDR3 DNA, read in part, is TGCAGTGCGACCTCAGGGTCCTATGGC. The chain couples TRBV20-1 to TRBJ1-2; the best D guess is TRBD1, with 5 bases matching. The DNA ends 3 residues before the CDR3 does, and the rest of the CDR3 is filled in from the germline J gene. V loses 6 bases of germline sequence and J loses 4 bases, and the interval between the two ends is 12 bases. From its cysteine to its phenylalanine, the CDR3 spans 12 amino acids. Sequencing covers 27 bases of the CDR3, shown here with the frame starting at base 1. CDR1 and CDR2 are read off the germline V gene (reference sequence) as DFQATT and SNEGSKA.